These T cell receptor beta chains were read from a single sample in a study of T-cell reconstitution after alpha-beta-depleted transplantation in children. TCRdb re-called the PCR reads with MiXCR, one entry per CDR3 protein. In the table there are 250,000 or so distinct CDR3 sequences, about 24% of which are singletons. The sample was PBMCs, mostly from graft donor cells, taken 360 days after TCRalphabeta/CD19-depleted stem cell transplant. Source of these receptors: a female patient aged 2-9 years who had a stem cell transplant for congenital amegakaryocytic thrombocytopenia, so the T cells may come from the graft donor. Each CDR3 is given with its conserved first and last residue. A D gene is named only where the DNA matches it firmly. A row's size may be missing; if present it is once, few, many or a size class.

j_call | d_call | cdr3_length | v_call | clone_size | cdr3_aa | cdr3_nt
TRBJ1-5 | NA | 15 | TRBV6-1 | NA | CASSEGQNSNQPQHF | TGTGCCAGCAGTGAAGGGCAGAATAGCAATCAGCCCCAGCATTTT
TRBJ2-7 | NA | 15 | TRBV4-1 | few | CASSPGTLFSYEQYF | TGCGCCAGCAGCCCCGGGACACTATTCTCCTACGAGCAGTACTTC
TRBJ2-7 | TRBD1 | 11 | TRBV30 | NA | CAGDSNYEQYF | TGTGCCGGGGACAGTAACTACGAGCAGTACTTC
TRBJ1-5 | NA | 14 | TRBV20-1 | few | CSVTARDILRPQHF | TGCAGTGTTACAGCCCGGGACATTCTTCGGCCCCAGCATTTT
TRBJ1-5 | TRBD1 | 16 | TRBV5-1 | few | CASSLGTGSGNQPQHF | TGCGCCAGCAGCTTGGGGACAGGGAGCGGCAATCAGCCCCAGCATTTT
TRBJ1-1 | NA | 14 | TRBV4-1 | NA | CASSPLFRNTEAFF | TGCGCCAGCAGCCCGTTGTTCAGGAACACTGAAGCTTTCTTT
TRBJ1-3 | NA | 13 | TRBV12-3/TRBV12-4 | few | CASRASGMNTIYF | TGTGCCAGCAGGGCCTCTGGGATGAACACCATATATTTT
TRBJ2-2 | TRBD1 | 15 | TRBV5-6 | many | CASSLTRTGSGELFF | TGTGCCAGCAGCTTGACCAGGACAGGGTCCGGGGAGCTGTTTTTT
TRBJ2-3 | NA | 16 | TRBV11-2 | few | CASSSLTLATTDTQYF | TGTGCCAGCAGCTCTTTGACCTTAGCCACCACAGATACGCAGTATTTT
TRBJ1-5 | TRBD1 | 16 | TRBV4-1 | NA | CASSQPRDRGNQPQHF | TGCGCCAGCAGCCAACCCCGGGACAGGGGGAATCAGCCCCAGCATTTT
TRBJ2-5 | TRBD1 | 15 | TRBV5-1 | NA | CASSQGTAKGETQYF | TGCGCCAGCAGCCAGGGGACAGCGAAGGGGGAGACCCAGTACTTC
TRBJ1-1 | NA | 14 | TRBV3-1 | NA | CASSLRVANTEAFF | TGTGCCAGCAGCCTTCGGGTCGCCAACACTGAAGCTTTCTTT
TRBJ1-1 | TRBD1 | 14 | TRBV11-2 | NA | CASSSWTGRTEAFF | TGTGCCAGCAGCTCCTGGACAGGGCGGACTGAAGCTTTCTTT
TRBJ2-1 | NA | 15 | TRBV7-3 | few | CASSLRGGSYNEQFF | TGTGCCAGCAGCTTAAGGGGCGGATCCTACAATGAGCAGTTCTTC
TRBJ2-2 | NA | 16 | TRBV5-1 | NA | CASSLVGTENTGELFF | TGCGCCAGCAGCTTGGTTGGGACTGAGAACACCGGGGAGCTGTTTTTT
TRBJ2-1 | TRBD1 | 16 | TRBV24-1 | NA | CATSDWSGQGMDEQFF | TGTGCCACCAGTGATTGGTCGGGACAGGGGATGGATGAGCAGTTCTTC
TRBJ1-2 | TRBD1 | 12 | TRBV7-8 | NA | CASSSGQSGYTF | TGTGCCAGCAGCTCGGGACAGTCTGGCTACACCTTC
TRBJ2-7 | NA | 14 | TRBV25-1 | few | CASSDSFGDREQYF | TGTGCCAGCAGTGACTCGTTCGGGGACCGCGAGCAGTACTTC
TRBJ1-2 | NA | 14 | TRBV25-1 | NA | CASSEFRGGSGYTF | TGTGCCAGCAGTGAGTTTCGGGGGGGCTCTGGCTACACCTTC
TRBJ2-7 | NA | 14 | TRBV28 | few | CASRLRGTSYEQYF | TGTGCCAGCAGGCTTAGGGGGACCTCCTACGAGCAGTACTTC
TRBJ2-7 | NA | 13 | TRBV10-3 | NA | CASAATRGYEQYF | TGTGCCAGCGCCGCGACTAGGGGCTACGAGCAGTACTTC
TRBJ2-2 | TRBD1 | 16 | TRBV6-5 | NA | CASSYGQGANTGELFF | TGTGCCAGCAGTTACGGTCAGGGGGCGAACACCGGGGAGCTGTTTTTT
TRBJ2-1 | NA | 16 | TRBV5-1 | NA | CASSLGPGGGYGEQFF | TGCGCCAGCAGCTTGGGACCCGGGGGTGGTTACGGTGAGCAGTTCTTC
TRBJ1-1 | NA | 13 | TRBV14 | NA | CASSPARTTEAFF | TGTGCCAGCAGCCCGGCCAGGACCACTGAAGCTTTCTTT
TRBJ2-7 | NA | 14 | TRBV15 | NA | CATSRDAGRYEQYF | TGTGCCACCAGCAGAGATGCAGGGCGGTACGAGCAGTACTTC
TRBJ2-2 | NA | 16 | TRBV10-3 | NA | CAIQPPRTEDTGELFF | TGTGCCATCCAACCCCCGAGGACGGAAGACACCGGGGAGCTGTTTTTT
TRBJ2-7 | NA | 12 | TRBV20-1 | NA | CSASNYAYEQYF | TGCAGTGCTAGCAACTACGCCTACGAGCAGTACTTC
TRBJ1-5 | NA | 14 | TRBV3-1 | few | CASSQGGGLQPQHF | TGTGCCAGCAGCCAAGGGGGGGGCCTTCAGCCCCAGCATTTT
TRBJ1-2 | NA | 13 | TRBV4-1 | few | CASSQARGDGYTF | TGCGCCAGCAGCCAAGCCCGGGGGGATGGCTACACCTTC
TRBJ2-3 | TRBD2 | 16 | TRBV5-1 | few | CASSLSGDPSTDTQYF | TGCGCCAGCAGCTTGAGCGGGGATCCTAGCACAGATACGCAGTATTTT
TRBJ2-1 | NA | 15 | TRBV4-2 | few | CASSQEGGKGNEQFF | TGTGCCAGCAGCCAAGAAGGCGGGAAGGGCAATGAGCAGTTCTTC
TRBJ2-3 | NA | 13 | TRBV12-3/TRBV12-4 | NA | CASSVETTDTQYF | TGTGCCAGCAGTGTGGAAACGACAGATACGCAGTATTTT
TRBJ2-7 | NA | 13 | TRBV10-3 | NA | CATAEISSYEQYF | TGTGCCACCGCAGAGATCAGCTCCTACGAGCAGTACTTC
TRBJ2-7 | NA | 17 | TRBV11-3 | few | CASSLYSSTRSSYEQYF | TGTGCCAGCAGCTTATACTCGTCGACGAGGAGCTCCTACGAGCAGTACTTC
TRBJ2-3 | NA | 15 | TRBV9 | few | CASSVGVTYTDTQYF | TGTGCCAGCAGCGTAGGGGTCACCTACACAGATACGCAGTATTTT
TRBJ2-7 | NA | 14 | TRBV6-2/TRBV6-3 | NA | CASSYRTATYEQYF | TGTGCCAGCAGTTACAGAACAGCAACCTACGAGCAGTACTTC
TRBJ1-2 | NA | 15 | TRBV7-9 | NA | CASSWGVSEGYGYTF | TGTGCCAGCAGCTGGGGGGTGTCGGAGGGATATGGCTACACCTTC
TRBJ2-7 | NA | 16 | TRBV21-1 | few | CASSKEAGPVLEQQYF | TGTGCCAGCAGCAAAGAGGCCGGGCCAGTGTTGGAACAGCAGTACTTC
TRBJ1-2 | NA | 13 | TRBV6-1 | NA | CASSIDRNYGYTF | TGTGCCAGCAGTATTGACAGGAACTATGGCTACACCTTC
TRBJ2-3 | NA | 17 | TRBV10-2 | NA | CASSAGGTGVLTDTQYF | TGCGCCAGCAGTGCCGGGGGCACAGGGGTCCTCACAGATACGCAGTATTTT
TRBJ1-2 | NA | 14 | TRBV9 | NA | CASTNPGTPQGNTF | TGTGCCAGCACCAACCCCGGGACACCTCAGGGCAACACCTTC
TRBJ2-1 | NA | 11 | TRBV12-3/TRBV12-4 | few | CASSSVDEQFF | TGTGCCAGCAGTTCCGTAGATGAGCAGTTCTTC
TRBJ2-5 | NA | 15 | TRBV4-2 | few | CASSQEIATGETQYF | TGTGCCAGCAGCCAAGAAATCGCCACGGGAGAGACCCAGTACTTC
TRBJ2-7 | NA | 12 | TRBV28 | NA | CASSWGTYEQYF | TGTGCCAGCAGCTGGGGTACCTACGAGCAGTACTTC
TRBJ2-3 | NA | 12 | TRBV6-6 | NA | CASSDRGATQYF | TGTGCCAGCAGTGATCGGGGGGCTACGCAGTATTTT
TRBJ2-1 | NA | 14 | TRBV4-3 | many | CASSRRGSYNEQFF | TGCGCCAGCAGTAGGAGGGGCTCCTACAATGAGCAGTTCTTC
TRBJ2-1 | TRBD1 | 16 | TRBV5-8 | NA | CASSYLGQGDYNEQFF | TGTGCCAGCAGCTACCTCGGACAGGGGGACTACAATGAGCAGTTCTTC
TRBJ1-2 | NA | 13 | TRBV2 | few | CASKVEPNYGYTF | TGTGCCAGCAAAGTTGAACCTAACTATGGCTACACCTTC
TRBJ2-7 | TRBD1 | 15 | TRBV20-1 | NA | CSARDLRTGAYEQYF | TGCAGTGCTAGAGATCTTAGGACAGGGGCTTACGAGCAGTACTTC
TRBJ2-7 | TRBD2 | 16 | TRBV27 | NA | CASSHSSGRRRGEQYF | TGTGCCAGCAGTCACTCTAGCGGGAGGAGGCGAGGCGAGCAGTACTTC
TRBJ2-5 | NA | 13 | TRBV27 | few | CASSFFRGETQYF | TGTGCCAGCAGTTTCTTTAGGGGAGAGACCCAGTACTTC
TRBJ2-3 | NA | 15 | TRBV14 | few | CASSQGDGQWDTQYF | TGTGCCAGCAGCCAAGGTGACGGTCAGTGGGATACGCAGTATTTT
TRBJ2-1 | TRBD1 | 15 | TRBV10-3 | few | CATYLTGGSYNEQFF | TGTGCCACCTACTTGACAGGGGGGTCCTACAATGAGCAGTTCTTC